Following are 14 T cell receptor beta chains from one sample sequenced in a study of cytomegalovirus exposure and HLA in healthy donors. In the PCR, 60 Vbeta and 13 Jbeta primers were used. This table comes from immunoSEQ multiplex PCR, and its TCRdb copy is limited to in-frame clones, with some not included. The sample holds 100,000 to 150,000 clones, 17% seen once. Sequenced: PBMCs. The receptors derive from a female donor in good health and CMV-seropositive.

The chain employs TRBV5-1 and TRBJ2-5; 9 nucleotides align to TRBD2. The J segment lost 1 base and the V segment lost 2 bases, leaving 3 bases of the junction unmatched. The CDR3 has 15 amino acids. From germline, CDR1 is SGHRS and CDR2 YFSETQ. CDR3: CASSFLAGTQETQYF. In DNA, the CDR3 is TGCGCCAGCAGCTTCCTAGCGGGGACCCAAGAGACCCAGTACTTC.

The chain links TRBV11-2 to TRBJ2-7; TRBD1 matches 8 bases. CDR1 is SGHAT and CDR2 is FQNNGV in the germline V gene. Germline trimming cut 1 base from V and 4 bases from J; bases unmatched to any gene: 6. This CDR3 spans 15 amino acids. The DNA for the CDR3 is TGTGCCAGCAGCTTAGGGCCAGACAGGGGTTACGAGCAGTACTTC. Translation gives CASSLGPDRGYEQYF.

The chain combines TRBV29-1 with TRBJ2-7, with 7 bases that match TRBD1. This CDR3 has 14 amino acids. V dropped 4 bases and J dropped 6; count of bases not matched to a gene: 12. CDR1 and CDR2 (germline): SQVTM, ANQGSEA. The CDR3 DNA is TGCAGCGTTGTCTCGCCTAGGACAGGACCCGAGCAGTACTTC. Encoded protein: CSVVSPRTGPEQYF.

The gene calls are TRBV5-1 and TRBJ2-7; the match to TRBD1 covers 7 bases. The CDR3 has 17 residues. V trimming: 4 bases; J trimming: 5 bases; junction bases outside the gene matches: 18. Germline V lookup: CDR1 SGHRS, CDR2 YFSETQ. The CDR3 sequence: CASSLGLHRGKIDEQYF. CDR3 nucleotides: TGCGCCAGCAGCCTTGGGCTTCACAGGGGAAAGATAGACGAGCAGTACTTC.

This clone was detected a few times. The chain has TRBV9 and TRBJ1-6, with 9 bases that match TRBD1. Unmatched junction bases numbered 10, after V lost 4 bases and J lost 8 bases. From germline, CDR1 is SGDLS and CDR2 YYNGEE. The length of the CDR3 is 16 residues. CDR3 amino acids: CASSRSGDRVYSPLHF. Here the CDR3 DNA reads TGTGCCAGCAGCAGGTCCGGGGACAGGGTTTATTCACCCCTCCACTTT.

The CDR3, as DNA: TGTGCCAGCAGCCCTACCCCCGGGGGCTACACCTTC. Translating it yields CASSPTPGGYTF. The rearrangement uses TRBV7-2 and TRBJ1-2; D is unclear. The germline gives CDR1 SGHTA, CDR2 FQGNSA. Trimming shortened V by 5 bases and J by 8 bases, and 12 bases separated the two germline ends. The CDR3 covers 12 residues.

This chain links TRBV4-2 with TRBJ2-1, with 7 bases that match TRBD1. V was clipped by 0 bases and J by 5 bases; unmatched bases: 7. This CDR3 comprises 16 residues. The germline gives CDR1 LGHNA, CDR2 YNFKEQ. DNA of the CDR3: TGTGCCAGCAGCCAAGAAGCCAGTACAGGGGACAATGAGCAGTTCTTC. Translated: CASSQEASTGDNEQFF.

This clone was counted a few times. The chain couples TRBV5-5 to TRBJ2-3; TRBD1 is a possible D gene (6 bases). Germline CDR1 is SGHKS and CDR2 is YYEKEE (reference sequence). The germline V and J ends were trimmed by 2 bases and 6 bases, with 7 bases remaining between them. This CDR3 spans 12 amino acids. The CDR3 here is CASSFDRDTQYF. CDR3 coding DNA: TGTGCCAGCAGCTTCGACAGGGATACGCAGTATTTT. Supplemented by reference TRBV5-5 and TRBJ2-3, the full variable domain reads DAGVTQSPTHLIKTRGQQVTLRCSPISGHKSVSWYQQVLGQGPQFIFQYYEKEERGRGNFPDRFSARQFPNYSSELNVNALLLGDSALYLCASSFDRDTQYFGPGTRLTVL.

This clone was found a few times. The V gene is TRBV6-5, the J gene TRBJ2-5, with TRBD1 matching 8 bases. The CDR3 contains 15 residues. Per the germline V gene, CDR1 is MNHEY and CDR2 is SVGAGI. After removal of 8 bases from V and 2 bases from J, the junction contained 10 bases not matched to a gene. CDR3 sequence reads: CASGWTGSFQETQYF. CDR3 DNA sequence: TGTGCCAGCGGCTGGACAGGGAGTTTTCAAGAGACCCAGTACTTC.

J is TRBJ2-3 and V is TRBV27, with 8 positions matching TRBD2. Germline values: CDR1 MNHEY, CDR2 SMNVEV (reference sequence). This CDR3 spans 14 amino acids. V gave up 5 bases and J gave up 1 base; unmatched junction bases: 2. The CDR3 bases are TGTGCCAGCAGTCTACTAGCGGGCACAGATACGCAGTATTTT. Residues: CASSLLAGTDTQYF.

V gene TRBV9 combines with J gene TRBJ2-2; 13 bases align to TRBD2. Germline CDR1 is SGDLS and CDR2 is YYNGEE. J lost 5 bases, V lost 5 bases, and 9 bases had no gene match. This CDR3 is built from 17 residues. The DNA of the CDR3 is TGTGCCAGCAGTCAGAAGAGGGGACTAGCGGGGACCGGGGAGCTGTTTTTT. Translation: CASSQKRGLAGTGELFF.

This clone appeared a few times. The rearrangement links TRBV2 to TRBJ1-5, with TRBD1 matching over 9 bases. Looked up from germline, CDR1 is SNHLY and CDR2 is FYNNEI. This CDR3 has 14 amino acids. Trimming cost V 6 bases and J 6 bases; bases outside gene matches: 6. In nucleotides, the CDR3 is TGTGCCAGCAGCCTAGGGACAGGGACTCAGCCCCAGCATTTT. As protein: CASSLGTGTQPQHF. Complete variable domain (other parts from reference TRBV2 and TRBJ1-5): EPEVTQTPSHQVTQMGQEVILRCVPISNHLYFYWYRQILGQKVEFLVSFYNNEISEKSEIFDDQFSVERPDGSNFTLKIRSTKLEDSAMYFCASSLGTGTQPQHFGDGTRLSIL.

This clone showed up just a few times. The CDR3 nucleotides read TGTGCCAGCAGCGTAGTCGACAGATCGAACACTGAAGCTTTCTTT. Translation: CASSVVDRSNTEAFF. The gene calls are TRBV9 and TRBJ1-1, with a possible D match to TRBD1 (5 bases). The V gene's germline CDR1 is SGDLS and CDR2 YYNGEE. V dropped 0 bases and J dropped 1 base, with 10 bases sitting between them. This CDR3 spans 15 amino acids.

There are a few counts of this clone. The gene calls are TRBV28 and TRBJ2-3; D may be TRBD1 (5 bases). Trimming cost V 3 bases and J 2 bases, with 12 bases left between them. Germline V lookup: CDR1 MDHEN, CDR2 SYDVKM. The CDR3 runs to 15 residues. For the CDR3, the DNA is TGTGCCAGCAGTTTTCTTGGGGCCTACACAGATACGCAGTATTTT. This gives the protein CASSFLGAYTDTQYF.